Given below is one TCR beta chain in context. Its antigen remains unknown. Sequencing used cDNA as its template, made by extracting RNA and reverse transcribing it. Only in-frame clones appear in the TCRdb table, and some are missing; sequencing was by immunoSEQ multiplex PCR. The sample has over 200,000 clones, around three fifths seen once; the top ten hold more than 3.5%. The sample comes from a study of CD8+ T cells in alopecia areata. Regarding treatment: oral pan-JAK inhibitor, 5-10 mg twice daily. Study findings and constraints: Higher clonality and more expanded CD8+ clones appeared in lesional than normal scalp.

This receptor was obtained from a human donor with alopecia areata. Sequenced material: CD4+ T cells sorted from blood, taken at week 4, from a patient treated with tofacitinib.

CDR3 region: CASSVMTSGTNEQFF. CDR3 nucleotide sequence: TGTGCCAGCAGCGTAATGACTAGCGGGACCAATGAGCAGTTCTTC. The chain combines TRBV9 with TRBJ2-1, with 11 bases that match TRBD2. Unmatched junction bases numbered 3, after V lost 1 base and J lost 6 bases. Germline CDR1 SGDLS, CDR2 YYNGEE. The CDR3 spans 15 residues.